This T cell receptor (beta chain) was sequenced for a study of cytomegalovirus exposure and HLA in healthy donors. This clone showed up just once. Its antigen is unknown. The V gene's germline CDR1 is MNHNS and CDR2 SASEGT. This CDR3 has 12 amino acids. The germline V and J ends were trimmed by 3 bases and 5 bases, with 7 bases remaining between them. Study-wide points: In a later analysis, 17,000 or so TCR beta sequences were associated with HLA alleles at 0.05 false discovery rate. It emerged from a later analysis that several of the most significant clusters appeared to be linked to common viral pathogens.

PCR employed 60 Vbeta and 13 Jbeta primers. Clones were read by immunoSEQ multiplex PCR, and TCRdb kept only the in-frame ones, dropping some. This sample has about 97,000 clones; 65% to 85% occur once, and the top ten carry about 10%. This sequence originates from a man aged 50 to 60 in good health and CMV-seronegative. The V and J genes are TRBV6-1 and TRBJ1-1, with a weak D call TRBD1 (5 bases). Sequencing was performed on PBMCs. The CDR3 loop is CASSDRETEAFF. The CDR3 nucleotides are TGTGCCAGCAGTGACAGGGAAACTGAAGCTTTCTTT.